This T cell receptor (beta chain) was found in a study of cytomegalovirus exposure and HLA in healthy donors. Remarks on this clone: Its antigen remains unidentified.

Study-level findings and limits: In a later analysis, the majority of CMV-associated beta chains seemingly showed HLA restriction. The study listed roughly 160 cytomegalovirus-associated TCR beta chains. CMV serostatus was the sole immune exposure data available. Presence/absence analyses rested on an assumption that sequencing depth was roughly uniform across donors.

V trimming: 8 bases; J trimming: 5 bases; junction bases outside the gene matches: 7. Germline V CDR1 and CDR2: MNHEY, SVGAGI. There are 13 residues in the CDR3. In the PCR, 60 Vbeta and 13 Jbeta primers were used. This table comes from immunoSEQ multiplex PCR, and its TCRdb copy is limited to in-frame clones, with some not included. This table holds approximately 150,000 clones, under 80% found once. This clonotype was obtained from a middle-aged man in good health and CMV-seronegative. Source material: PBMCs. The chain has TRBV6-5 and TRBJ1-2, with TRBD1 matching 8 bases. DNA of the CDR3: TGTGCCAGCGGCGGACAGGGCGGATATGGCTACACCTTC. As protein: CASGGQGGYGYTF.